A single sample gave rise to the 18 T cell receptor beta chains below, sequenced in a study of blood T cell repertoires in COVID-19 (dated by TCRdb to about 2020). Libraries were prepared through the immunoSEQ multiplex PCR assay. Held by TCRdb, this immuneACCESS table contains in-frame sequences only and omits some clones. Under half of the omission traces to an unresolved V gene where checked; the cause of the rest is unknown. For this sample there are 230,000 or so clones; 75% to 90% appear just once. The top ten constitute roughly 5% of the sample. The sequenced material came from peripheral blood. These receptors all come from a human donor in a cohort sampled during active COVID-19.

The chain links TRBV5-1 to TRBJ1-1, with 9 bases aligning to TRBD1. In germline, CDR1 is SGHRS, CDR2 YFSETQ. The CDR3 is 14 residues long. V trimming: 4 bases; J trimming: 3 bases; junction bases outside the gene matches: 4. The CDR3 sequence is CASSIQGADTEAFF. Written as DNA, the CDR3 is TGCGCCAGCAGCATACAGGGGGCCGACACTGAAGCTTTCTTT.

The chain links TRBV7-2 to TRBJ2-7; D uncertain. The CDR3 has 12 residues. Germline loops: CDR1 SGHTA, CDR2 FQGNSA. The V end lost 0 bases, the J end lost 3 bases, and 3 bases lay between the germline ends. The CDR3 sequence is CASSLARYEQYF. In DNA form, the CDR3 reads TGTGCCAGCAGCTTAGCGCGCTACGAGCAGTACTTC.

This clone was counted a single time. The J gene is TRBJ2-4, the V gene TRBV12-2; the table's D call of TRBD1 was not tested on the DNA. TRBV12-2 has pseudogene status. The CDR3 is 18 residues long. The CDR3 DNA sequence: TGTGCAAGTCGCTTAGTTTCCCCAGACAGGGGGTCCAAAAACATTCAGTACTTC. It translates to CASRLVSPDRGSKNIQYF.

V is TRBV15 and J is TRBJ2-4, with D perhaps TRBD2 (5 bases). V dropped 9 bases and J dropped 7 bases, with 16 bases sitting between them. The CDR3 consists of 13 residues. Germline CDR1 is LNHNV and CDR2 is YYDKDF (reference sequence). CDR3: CATGSPPSNIQYF. CDR3 sequence (DNA): TGTGCCACAGGGAGTCCCCCCTCGAACATTCAGTACTTC.

V usage is TRBV5-1 and J usage is TRBJ2-7; TRBD2 aligns across 11 bases. The V segment lost 5 bases and the J segment 6 bases; nucleotides outside the gene matches: 13. This CDR3 is built from 16 residues. Per the germline V gene, CDR1 is SGHRS and CDR2 is YFSETQ. The CDR3 DNA reads as TGCGCCAGCAGTACTAAAGGGACTAGCGGTTTTTTCGAGCAGTACTTC. Translated, it gives CASSTKGTSGFFEQYF.

The chain recombines TRBV5-1 with TRBJ2-7; the D gene is possibly TRBD2 (5 bases). The CDR3 is 13 amino acids. The germline V and J ends were trimmed by 6 bases and 4 bases, with 14 bases remaining between them. In germline, CDR1 is SGHRS, CDR2 YFSETQ. CDR3 region: CASTQNGDYEQYF. The CDR3 DNA reads as TGCGCCAGCACCCAGAACGGGGATTACGAGCAGTACTTC.

This chain joins TRBV5-1 and TRBJ1-5; D may be TRBD1 (5 bases). This CDR3 is 14 amino acids long. The V gene's germline CDR1 is SGHRS and CDR2 YFSETQ. Trimming pared 3 bases from V and 5 bases from J, leaving 12 bases between. The CDR3 region has the DNA TGCGCCAGCAGCTCCAGTGGGGGGGATCAGCCCCAGCATTTT. Protein product: CASSSSGGDQPQHF.

The chain carries TRBV28 and TRBJ2-1; D gene unclear. The CDR3 runs to 14 residues. With 3 bases removed from V and 6 bases from J, the gap between germline ends came to 12 bases. CDR1 and CDR2 (germline): MDHEN, SYDVKM. The CDR3 sequence is CASSLRLVGNEQFF. The CDR3 DNA reads as TGTGCCAGCAGTTTGCGGCTTGTCGGCAATGAGCAGTTCTTC. The full variable domain, completed using reference TRBV28 and TRBJ2-1, is DVKVTQSSRYLVKRTGEKVFLECVQDMDHENMFWYRQDPGLGLRLIYFSYDVKMKEKGDIPEGYSVSREKKERFSLILESASTNQTSMYLCASSLRLVGNEQFFGPGTRLTVL.

J is TRBJ2-1 and V is TRBV28; 7 bases map to TRBD2. Germline lookup yields CDR1 MDHEN and CDR2 SYDVKM. Unmatched junction bases numbered 5, after V lost 6 bases and J lost 3 bases. The CDR3 is 14 amino acids. The chain's CDR3 is CASRLAGLYNEQFF. CDR3 nucleotide sequence: TGTGCCAGCAGGTTAGCGGGCCTCTACAATGAGCAGTTCTTC.

The chain combines TRBV6-5 with TRBJ2-1; 11 nucleotides line up with TRBD2. Germline V gene data show CDR1 as MNHEY and CDR2 as SVGAGI. The CDR3 length is 14 residues. J lost 8 bases, V lost 8 bases, and 8 bases had no gene match. The CDR3 loop reads CASQLAGGGHEQFF. CDR3 in DNA: TGTGCCAGCCAGTTAGCGGGAGGGGGCCATGAGCAGTTCTTC.

The chain has TRBV2 and TRBJ2-3; possibly TRBD1 for D (5 bases). The germline gives CDR1 SNHLY, CDR2 FYNNEI. The CDR3 has 14 amino acids. Trimming stripped 1 base from V and 5 bases from J, with 10 bases between. The CDR3 DNA reads TGTGCCAGCAGTGAAGAAGGCAGGGAAGATACGCAGTATTTT. This sequence encodes CASSEEGREDTQYF.

This clone appeared a few times. The chain uses TRBV28 and TRBJ1-1; D is ambiguous. V lost 6 bases and J 4 bases, leaving 9 bases between the germline ends. The length of the CDR3 is 12 residues. CDR1 MDHEN and CDR2 SYDVKM come from the germline V gene. CDR3 sequence (DNA): TGTGCCAGCAGACTAGGTGGCACTGAAGCTTTCTTT. Encoded protein: CASRLGGTEAFF.

The CDR3 loop reads CASSLRGQGSSYEQYF. DNA for the CDR3: TGTGCCAGCTCCCTTCGGGGACAGGGCAGCTCCTACGAGCAGTACTTC. The chain couples TRBV18 to TRBJ2-7, with 9 bases lining up with TRBD1. This CDR3 contains 16 residues. The V gene end was trimmed by 6 bases and the J gene end by 0 bases; junction bases not matched to a gene: 9. CDR1 is KGHSH and CDR2 is LQKENI in the germline V gene. Variable domain in full (rest from reference TRBV18 and TRBJ2-7): NAGVMQNPRHLVRRRGQEARLRCSPMKGHSHVYWYRQLPEEGLKFMVYLQKENIIDESGMPKERFSAEFPKEGPSILRIQQVVRGDSAAYFCASSLRGQGSSYEQYFGPGTRLTVT.

The V gene is TRBV2, the J gene TRBJ2-3, with 7 bases aligning to TRBD1. Germline V lookup: CDR1 SNHLY, CDR2 FYNNEI. The CDR3 length is 14 residues. The J segment lost 5 bases and the V segment lost 7 bases, leaving 9 bases of the junction unmatched. For the CDR3, the DNA is TGTGCCAGCACGCAAGGGGGCGCGATAGATACGCAGTATTTT. This sequence encodes CASTQGGAIDTQYF. Full variable domain (remainder filled in from reference TRBV2 and TRBJ2-3): EPEVTQTPSHQVTQMGQEVILRCVPISNHLYFYWYRQILGQKVEFLVSFYNNEISEKSEIFDDQFSVERPDGSNFTLKIRSTKLEDSAMYFCASTQGGAIDTQYFGPGTRLTVL.

This chain connects TRBV9 to TRBJ2-1, with D maybe TRBD2 (5 bases). This CDR3 comprises 15 residues. V lost 4 bases and J lost 0, with 11 bases in between. In germline, CDR1 is SGDLS, CDR2 YYNGEE. The CDR3 region is CASSSRLSSYNEQFF. The CDR3 DNA follows: TGTGCCAGCAGCTCACGACTAAGCTCCTACAATGAGCAGTTCTTC.

This chain connects TRBV5-1 to TRBJ2-1; 7 positions match TRBD2. The CDR3 extends over 13 amino acids. The J segment lost 6 bases and the V segment lost 4 bases, leaving 4 bases of the junction unmatched. The germline CDR1 and CDR2 sequences are SGHRS and YFSETQ. The DNA for the CDR3 is TGCGCCAGCAGCCCTGGCGGGGGCAATGAGCAGTTCTTC. It encodes CASSPGGGNEQFF.

This clone was observed at least ten times. The chain is built from TRBV28 and TRBJ2-7, with TRBD1 identical over 8 bases. The CDR3 is 15 residues long. Germline assignment: CDR1 MDHEN and CDR2 SYDVKM. Losses at the gene ends were 5 bases for V and 0 bases for J; bases not matched to a gene: 6. CDR3 amino acids: CASSAGQGISYEQYF. Here the CDR3 DNA reads TGTGCCAGCAGTGCCGGACAGGGAATCTCCTACGAGCAGTACTTC.

The rearrangement joins TRBV28 to TRBJ2-7, with 10 bases that match TRBD1. V shed 4 bases, J shed 6 bases, and the junction held 3 bases outside the gene matches. Germline CDR1 is MDHEN and CDR2 is SYDVKM. CDR3 size: 13 residues. The CDR3 sequence is CASSSGQGGEQYF. In DNA, the CDR3 is TGTGCCAGCAGTTCCGGACAGGGGGGCGAGCAGTACTTC.